This T cell receptor beta chain is from a study of a mutant IDH1 vaccine in newly diagnosed glioma. Whole-study context: Earlier care involved radiotherapy, temozolomide, or both, and the majority received both. Notes on the study in general: Overall, almost 95% of patients had vaccine-induced immune responses.

Libraries were prepared by immunoSEQ multiplex PCR; TCRdb keeps only in-frame clonotypes and omits some of them. The table has about 88,000 clones, over 70% seen once. The CDR3 runs 16 residues. Germline lookup yields CDR1 MNHNS and CDR2 SASEGT. V gave up 4 bases and J gave up 0 bases; unmatched junction bases: 2. Time point reported: baseline, week 1 (first vaccination visit). Treatment noted: pre-vaccination baseline after standard-of-care therapy. As to this clone: Its antigen is as yet unknown.

This chain connects TRBV6-1 to TRBJ1-5; 11 bases map to TRBD1. The TCR comes from a man in his forties with glioma. Some clones in this sample may be carry-over from other donors' samples. Sequenced material: PBMCs, taken from a glioma patient treated with radiotherapy, temozolomide or both. The CDR3 coding sequence is TGTGCCAGCAGTGGCGGGACAGGGGGTAGCAATCAGCCCCAGCATTTT. Protein product: CASSGGTGGSNQPQHF.